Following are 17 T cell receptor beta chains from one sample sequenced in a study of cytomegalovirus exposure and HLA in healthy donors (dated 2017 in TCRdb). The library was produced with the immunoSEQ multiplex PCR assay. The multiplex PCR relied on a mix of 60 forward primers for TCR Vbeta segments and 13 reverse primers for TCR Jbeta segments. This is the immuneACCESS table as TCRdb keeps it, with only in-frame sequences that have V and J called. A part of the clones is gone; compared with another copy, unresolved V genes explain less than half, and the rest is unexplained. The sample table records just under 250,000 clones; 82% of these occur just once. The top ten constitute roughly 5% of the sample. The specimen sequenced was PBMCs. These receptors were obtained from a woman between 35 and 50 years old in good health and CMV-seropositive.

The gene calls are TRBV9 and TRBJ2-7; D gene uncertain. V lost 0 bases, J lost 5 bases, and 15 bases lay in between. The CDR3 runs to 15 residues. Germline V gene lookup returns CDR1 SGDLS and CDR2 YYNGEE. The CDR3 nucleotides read TGTGCCAGCAGCGTAGGAGGAAACGGGTTCAACGAGCAGTACTTC. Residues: CASSVGGNGFNEQYF.

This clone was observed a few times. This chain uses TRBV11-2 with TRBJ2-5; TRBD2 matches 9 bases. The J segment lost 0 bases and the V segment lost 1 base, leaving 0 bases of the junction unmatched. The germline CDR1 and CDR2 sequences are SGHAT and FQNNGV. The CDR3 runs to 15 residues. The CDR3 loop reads CASSLASGDQETQYF. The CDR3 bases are TGTGCCAGCAGCTTAGCTAGCGGGGACCAAGAGACCCAGTACTTC.

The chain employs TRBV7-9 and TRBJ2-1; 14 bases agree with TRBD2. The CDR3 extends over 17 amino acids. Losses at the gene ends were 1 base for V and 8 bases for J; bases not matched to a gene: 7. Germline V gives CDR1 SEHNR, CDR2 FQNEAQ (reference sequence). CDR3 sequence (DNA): TGTGCCAGCAGCTTAGGACTAGCGGGAGGGAGTCGCGATGAGCAGTTCTTC. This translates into CASSLGLAGGSRDEQFF.

The CDR3 region has the DNA TGTGCCAGCAGCCTAATCGCGGGGGGGCAGGGGGAGTCCTACGAGCAGTACTTC. The encoded protein is CASSLIAGGQGESYEQYF. The chain joins TRBV7-2 to TRBJ2-7, with 9 bases aligning to TRBD2. CDR3 length: 18 amino acids. Germline V gives CDR1 SGHTA, CDR2 FQGNSA. Trimming removed 5 bases from V and 1 base from J; junction bases left unmatched: 15.

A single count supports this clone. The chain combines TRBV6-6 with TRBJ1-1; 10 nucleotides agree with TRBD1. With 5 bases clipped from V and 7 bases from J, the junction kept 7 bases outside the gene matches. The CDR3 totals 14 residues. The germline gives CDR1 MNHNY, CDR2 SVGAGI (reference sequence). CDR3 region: CASSPGTGEIEAFF. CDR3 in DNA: TGTGCCAGCAGTCCCGGGACAGGGGAGATTGAAGCTTTCTTT.

In DNA, the CDR3 is TGTGCCAGCACCCAGCGAGTAGGGAACACTGAAGCTTTCTTT. Amino acid sequence: CASTQRVGNTEAFF. V is TRBV7-2 and J is TRBJ1-1, with no clear D. This CDR3 region has 14 residues. V was trimmed by 7 bases and J by 1 base, leaving 13 bases between them. Germline loops: CDR1 SGHTA, CDR2 FQGNSA.

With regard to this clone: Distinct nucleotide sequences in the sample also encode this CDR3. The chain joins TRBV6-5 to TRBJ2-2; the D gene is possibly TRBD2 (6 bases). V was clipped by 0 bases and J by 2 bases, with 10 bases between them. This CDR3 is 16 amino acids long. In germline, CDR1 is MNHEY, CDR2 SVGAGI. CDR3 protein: CASSYSGTLNTGELFF. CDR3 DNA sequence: TGTGCCAGCAGTTACTCTGGGACTCTAAACACCGGGGAGCTGTTTTTT.

The CDR3 is CAWSGQGSSYNSPLHF. The CDR3 region has the DNA TGTGCCTGGAGTGGACAGGGCAGTTCCTATAATTCACCCCTCCACTTT. The V gene is TRBV30, the J gene TRBJ1-6; 7 bases align to TRBD1. Unmatched junction bases numbered 4, after V lost 1 base and J lost 1 base. Germline CDR1 GTSNPN, CDR2 SVGIG (reference sequence). The CDR3 extends over 16 amino acids.

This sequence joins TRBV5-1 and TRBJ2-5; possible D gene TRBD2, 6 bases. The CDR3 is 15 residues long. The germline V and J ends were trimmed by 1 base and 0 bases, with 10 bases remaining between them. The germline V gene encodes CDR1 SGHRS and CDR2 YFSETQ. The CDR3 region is CASSLPEGNQETQYF. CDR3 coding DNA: TGCGCCAGCAGCTTGCCGGAGGGTAACCAAGAGACCCAGTACTTC.

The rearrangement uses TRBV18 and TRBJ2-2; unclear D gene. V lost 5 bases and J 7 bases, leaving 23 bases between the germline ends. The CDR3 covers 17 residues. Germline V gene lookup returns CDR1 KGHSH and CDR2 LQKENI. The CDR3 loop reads CASSARRLETANGELFF. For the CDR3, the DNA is TGTGCCAGCTCAGCTCGGCGGCTCGAAACTGCCAACGGGGAGCTGTTTTTT. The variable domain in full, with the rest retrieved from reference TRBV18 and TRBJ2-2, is NAGVMQNPRHLVRRRGQEARLRCSPMKGHSHVYWYRQLPEEGLKFMVYLQKENIIDESGMPKERFSAEFPKEGPSILRIQQVVRGDSAAYFCASSARRLETANGELFFGEGSRLTVL.

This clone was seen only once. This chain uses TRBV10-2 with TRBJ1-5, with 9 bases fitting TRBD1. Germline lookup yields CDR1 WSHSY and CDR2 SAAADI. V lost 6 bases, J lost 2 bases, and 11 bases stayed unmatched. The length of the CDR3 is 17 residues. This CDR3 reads CASRADRGGLGNQPQHF. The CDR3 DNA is TGCGCCAGCAGGGCGGACAGGGGAGGCTTGGGCAATCAGCCCCAGCATTTT.

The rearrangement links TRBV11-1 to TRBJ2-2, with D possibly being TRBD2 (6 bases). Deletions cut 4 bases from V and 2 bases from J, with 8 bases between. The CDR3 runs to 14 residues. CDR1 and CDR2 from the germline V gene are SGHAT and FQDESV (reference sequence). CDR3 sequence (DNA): TGTGCCAGCAGCTCGGGACTTAACACCGGGGAGCTGTTTTTT. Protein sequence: CASSSGLNTGELFF.

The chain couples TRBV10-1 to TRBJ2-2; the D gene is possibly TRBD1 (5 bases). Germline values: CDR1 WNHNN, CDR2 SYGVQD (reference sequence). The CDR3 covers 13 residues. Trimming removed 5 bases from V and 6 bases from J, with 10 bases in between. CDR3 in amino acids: CASSPSGPGELFF. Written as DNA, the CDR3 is TGCGCCAGCAGTCCCTCAGGGCCCGGGGAGCTGTTTTTT.

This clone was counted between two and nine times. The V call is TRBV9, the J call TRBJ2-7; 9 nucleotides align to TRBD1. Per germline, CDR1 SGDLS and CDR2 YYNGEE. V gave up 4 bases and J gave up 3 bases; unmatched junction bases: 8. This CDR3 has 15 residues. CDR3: CASSTTGTGIYEQYF. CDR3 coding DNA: TGTGCCAGCAGCACAACTGGGACAGGGATCTACGAGCAGTACTTC.

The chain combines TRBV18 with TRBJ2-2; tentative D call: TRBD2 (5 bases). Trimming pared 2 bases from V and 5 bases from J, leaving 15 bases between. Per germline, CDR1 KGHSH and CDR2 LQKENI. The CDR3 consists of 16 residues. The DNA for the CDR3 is TGTGCCAGCTCACCAAATCTCCTAGCAGGAACCGGGGAGCTGTTTTTT. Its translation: CASSPNLLAGTGELFF.

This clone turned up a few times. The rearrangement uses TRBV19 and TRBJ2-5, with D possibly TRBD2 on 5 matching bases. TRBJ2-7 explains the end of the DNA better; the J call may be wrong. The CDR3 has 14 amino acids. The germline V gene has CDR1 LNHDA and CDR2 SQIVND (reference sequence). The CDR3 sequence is CASSASTRVNEQYF. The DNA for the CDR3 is TGTGCCAGTAGTGCCAGTACGAGGGTAAACGAGCAGTACTTC.

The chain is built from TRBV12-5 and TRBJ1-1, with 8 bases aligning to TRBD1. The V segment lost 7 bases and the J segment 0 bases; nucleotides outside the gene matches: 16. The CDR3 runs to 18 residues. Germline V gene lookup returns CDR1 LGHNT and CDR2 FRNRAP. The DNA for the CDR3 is TGTGCTAGTGCCCCCAGGGGGGACAGGATGTCGATGAACACTGAAGCTTTCTTT. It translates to CASAPRGDRMSMNTEAFF.